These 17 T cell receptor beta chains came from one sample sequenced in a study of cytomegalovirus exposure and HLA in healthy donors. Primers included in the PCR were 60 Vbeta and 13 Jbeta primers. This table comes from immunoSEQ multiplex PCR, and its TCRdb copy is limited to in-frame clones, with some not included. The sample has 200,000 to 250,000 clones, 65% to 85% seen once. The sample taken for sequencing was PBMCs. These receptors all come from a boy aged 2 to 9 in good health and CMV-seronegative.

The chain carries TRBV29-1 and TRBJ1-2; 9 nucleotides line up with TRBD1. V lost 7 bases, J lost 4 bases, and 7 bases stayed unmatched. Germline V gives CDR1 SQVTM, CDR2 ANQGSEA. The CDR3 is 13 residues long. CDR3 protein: CSGIQGAGYGYTF. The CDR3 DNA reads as TGCAGCGGGATACAGGGGGCAGGCTATGGCTACACCTTC.

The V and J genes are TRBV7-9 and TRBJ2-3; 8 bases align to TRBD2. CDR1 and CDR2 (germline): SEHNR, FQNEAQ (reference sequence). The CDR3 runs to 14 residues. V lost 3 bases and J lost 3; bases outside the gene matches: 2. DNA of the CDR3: TGTGCCAGCAGCTTCGGGGGGGCGACAGATACGCAGTATTTT. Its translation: CASSFGGATDTQYF. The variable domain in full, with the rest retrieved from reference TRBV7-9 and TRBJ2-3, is DTGVSQNPRHKITKRGQNVTFRCDPISEHNRLYWYRQTLGQGPEFLTYFQNEAQLEKSRLLSDRFSAERPKGSFSTLEIQRTEQGDSAMYLCASSFGGATDTQYFGPGTRLTVL.

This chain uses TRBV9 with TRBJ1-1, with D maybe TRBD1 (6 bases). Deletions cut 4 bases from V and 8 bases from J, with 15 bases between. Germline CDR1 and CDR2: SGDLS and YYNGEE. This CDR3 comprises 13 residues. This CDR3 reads CASSSLQGGEAFF. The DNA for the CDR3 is TGTGCCAGCAGCTCACTACAGGGTGGGGAAGCTTTCTTT. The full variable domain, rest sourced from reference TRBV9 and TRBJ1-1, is DSGVTQTPKHLITATGQRVTLRCSPRSGDLSVYWYQQSLDQGLQFLIQYYNGEERAKGNILERFSAQQFPDLHSELNLSSLELGDSALYFCASSSLQGGEAFFGQGTRLTVV.

The CDR3 DNA sequence: TGTGCCAGCAGCTTAAGACAGGGCTACGAGCAGTACTTC. Its translation: CASSLRQGYEQYF. This sequence joins TRBV7-2 and TRBJ2-7; 7 nucleotides align to TRBD1. CDR1 SGHTA and CDR2 FQGNSA come from the germline V gene. This CDR3 has 13 residues. V lost 2 bases and J lost 3; bases outside the gene matches: 1.

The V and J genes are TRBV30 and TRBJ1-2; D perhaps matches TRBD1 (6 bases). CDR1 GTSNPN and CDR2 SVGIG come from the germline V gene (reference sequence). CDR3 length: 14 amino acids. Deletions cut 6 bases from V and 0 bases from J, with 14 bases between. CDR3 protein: CACIPDRTNYGYTF. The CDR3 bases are TGTGCCTGTATCCCCGACAGGACTAACTATGGCTACACCTTC.

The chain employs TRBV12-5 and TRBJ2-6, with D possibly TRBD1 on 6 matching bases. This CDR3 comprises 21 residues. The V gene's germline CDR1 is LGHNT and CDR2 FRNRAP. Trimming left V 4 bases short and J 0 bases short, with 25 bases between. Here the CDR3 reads CASGSVVRGTPLPSGANVLTF. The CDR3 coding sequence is TGTGCTAGTGGTTCCGTCGTGAGGGGGACCCCCCTCCCCTCTGGGGCCAACGTCCTGACTTTC.

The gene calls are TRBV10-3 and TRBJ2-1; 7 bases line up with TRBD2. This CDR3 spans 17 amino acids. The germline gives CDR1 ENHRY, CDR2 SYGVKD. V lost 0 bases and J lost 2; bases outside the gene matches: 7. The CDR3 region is CAISESWEAGPYNEQFF. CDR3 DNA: TGTGCCATCAGTGAGTCCTGGGAAGCGGGACCCTACAATGAGCAGTTCTTC.

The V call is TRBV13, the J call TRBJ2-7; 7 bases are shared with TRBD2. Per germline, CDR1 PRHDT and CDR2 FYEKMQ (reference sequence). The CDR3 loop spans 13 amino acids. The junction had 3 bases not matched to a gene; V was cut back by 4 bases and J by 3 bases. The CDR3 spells CASSSAGLYEQYF. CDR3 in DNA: TGTGCCAGCAGCTCAGCGGGACTCTACGAGCAGTACTTC. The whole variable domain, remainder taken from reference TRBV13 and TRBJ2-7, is AAGVIQSPRHLIKEKRETATLKCYPIPRHDTVYWYQQGPGQDPQFLISFYEKMQSDKGSIPDRFSAQQFSDYHSELNMSSLELGDSALYFCASSSAGLYEQYFGPGTRLTVT.

The CDR3 is CASSRQGGSSSYNSPLHF. CDR3 coding DNA: TGTGCCAGCAGCAGACAGGGGGGTTCGAGCTCCTATAATTCACCCCTCCACTTT. The chain joins TRBV5-5 to TRBJ1-6; 9 positions agree with TRBD1. Germline CDR1 SGHKS, CDR2 YYEKEE (reference sequence). V was pared by 4 bases and J by 0 bases, with 8 bases of the junction left unmatched. The CDR3 sequence is 18 residues long.

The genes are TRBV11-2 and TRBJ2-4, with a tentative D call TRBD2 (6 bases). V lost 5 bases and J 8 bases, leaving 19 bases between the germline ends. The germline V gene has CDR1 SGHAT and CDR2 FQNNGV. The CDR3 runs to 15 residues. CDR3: CASSPRRRDVHIQYF. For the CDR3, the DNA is TGTGCCAGCAGCCCACGTCGGCGGGACGTTCACATTCAGTACTTC.

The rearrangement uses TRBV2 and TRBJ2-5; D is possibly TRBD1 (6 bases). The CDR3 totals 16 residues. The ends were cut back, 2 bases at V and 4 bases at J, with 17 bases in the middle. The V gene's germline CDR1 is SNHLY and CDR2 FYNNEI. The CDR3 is CASSEIGGPSGETQYF. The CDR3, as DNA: TGTGCCAGCAGTGAAATAGGGGGACCTTCGGGAGAGACCCAGTACTTC. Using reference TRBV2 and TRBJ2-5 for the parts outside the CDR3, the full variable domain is EPEVTQTPSHQVTQMGQEVILRCVPISNHLYFYWYRQILGQKVEFLVSFYNNEISEKSEIFDDQFSVERPDGSNFTLKIRSTKLEDSAMYFCASSEIGGPSGETQYFGPGTRLLVL.

CDR3 sequence: CASSLASRETQYF. For the CDR3, the DNA is TGTGCCAGCAGCTTGGCGAGTCGGGAGACCCAGTACTTC. The chain couples TRBV5-4 to TRBJ2-5; D ambiguous. Germline CDR1 and CDR2: SGHNT and YYREEE (reference sequence). V dropped 0 bases and J dropped 5 bases, with 8 bases sitting between them. The CDR3 is made up of 13 amino acids.

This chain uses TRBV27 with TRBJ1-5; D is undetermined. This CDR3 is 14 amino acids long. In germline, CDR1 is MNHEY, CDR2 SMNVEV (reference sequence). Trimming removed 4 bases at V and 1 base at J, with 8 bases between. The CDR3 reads CASSSVFSNQPQHF. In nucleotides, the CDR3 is TGTGCCAGCAGTTCCGTTTTCAGCAATCAGCCCCAGCATTTT.

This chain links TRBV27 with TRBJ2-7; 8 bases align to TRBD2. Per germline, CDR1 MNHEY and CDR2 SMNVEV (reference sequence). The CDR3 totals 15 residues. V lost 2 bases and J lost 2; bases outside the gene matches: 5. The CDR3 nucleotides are TGTGCCAGCAGTTTAACCCTAGCGGGCGCCTACGAGCAGTACTTC. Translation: CASSLTLAGAYEQYF.

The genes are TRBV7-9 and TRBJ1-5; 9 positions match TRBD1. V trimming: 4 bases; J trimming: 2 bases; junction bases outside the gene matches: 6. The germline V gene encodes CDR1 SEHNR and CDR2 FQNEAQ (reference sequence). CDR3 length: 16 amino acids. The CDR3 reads CASSSTGGKGNQPQHF. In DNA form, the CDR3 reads TGTGCCAGCAGCTCTACAGGGGGCAAAGGCAATCAGCCCCAGCATTTT.

The CDR3 here is CASSNQPGQVSYEQYF. The CDR3 DNA reads as TGTGCCAGCAGCAACCAACCGGGACAGGTCTCCTACGAGCAGTACTTC. The gene calls are TRBV21-1 and TRBJ2-7; TRBD1 is the table's D call and was not checked against the DNA. TRBV21-1 is tagged as a pseudogene. The CDR3 spans 16 residues.

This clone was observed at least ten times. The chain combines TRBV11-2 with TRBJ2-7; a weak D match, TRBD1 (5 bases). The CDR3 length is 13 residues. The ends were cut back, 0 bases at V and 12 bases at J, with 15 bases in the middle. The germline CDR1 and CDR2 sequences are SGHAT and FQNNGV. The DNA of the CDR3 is TGTGCCAGCAGCTTAGAGGACACAAGGAATATGTACTTC. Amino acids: CASSLEDTRNMYF.